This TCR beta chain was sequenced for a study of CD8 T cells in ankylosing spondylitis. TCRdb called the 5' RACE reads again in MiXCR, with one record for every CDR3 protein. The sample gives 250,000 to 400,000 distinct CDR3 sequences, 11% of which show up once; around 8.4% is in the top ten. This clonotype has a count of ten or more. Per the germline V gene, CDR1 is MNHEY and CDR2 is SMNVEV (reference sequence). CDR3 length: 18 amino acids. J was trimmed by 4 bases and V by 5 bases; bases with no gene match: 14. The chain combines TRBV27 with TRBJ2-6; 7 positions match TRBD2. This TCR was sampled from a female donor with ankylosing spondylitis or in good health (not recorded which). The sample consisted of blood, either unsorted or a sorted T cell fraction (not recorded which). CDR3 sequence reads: CASSILAPISLGANVLTF. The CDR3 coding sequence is TGTGCCAGCAGTATACTAGCGCCTATTTCTCTGGGGGCCAACGTCCTGACTTTC.